This TCR beta chain was sequenced in a study of long-term antiretroviral therapy in people with HIV. Trimming took off 6 bases at V and 6 bases at J, with 21 bases between the two ends. Germline CDR1 reads SGHRS; CDR2 reads YFSETQ. The CDR3 runs to 16 residues. The authors ran the immunoSEQ assay, v3.0, at survey level. The table came from immunoSEQ multiplex PCR; TCRdb's copy has only in-frame clones and leaves some out. The sample shows approximately 25,000 clones, approximately 93% of them seen only once. In the case of this clone: The antigen remains undetermined.

Whole-study findings and limits: Clonotypes expanded prior to ART showed repertoire dominance at all sampled time points.

This chain joins TRBV5-1 and TRBJ2-2, with a weak D call TRBD1 (6 bases). This specimen was unsorted PBMCs, taken 7.6 years after starting antiretroviral therapy. The TCR originated in a woman aged 35 to 49 with HIV. The CDR3 DNA reads TGCGCCAGCAAAGCTGACGGCAGGGGTCCCCCCGGGGAGCTGTTTTTT. This codes for CASKADGRGPPGELFF.